This is a list of T cell receptor beta chains from one sample in a study of graft-versus-host responses after intestinal transplantation. Only in-frame clones appear in the TCRdb table, and some are missing; sequencing was by immunoSEQ multiplex PCR. This sample carries about 97,000 clones, approximately 92% of them seen once, and the ten largest clones take about 16%. The material sequenced was PBMCs, taken just under 460 days after intestinal transplant. These TCRs come from a human patient who received an intestinal transplant, so some T cells may come from the graft donor. Each CDR3 is given with its conserved first and last residue. Fields, in order: clone size, D gene, J gene, V gene, CDR3 protein, CDR3 DNA. The D gene is left open where the match is weak. Clone size is not always given. Where it is, it says once, few, many or a class for expanded clones.

>-|-|TRBJ2-3|TRBV10-1
CASSDAGGDTQYF
TGCGCCAGCAGTGATGCCGGCGGGGATACGCAGTATTTT
>-|-|TRBJ2-1|TRBV7-2
CASTATASFFYNEQFF
TGTGCCAGCACCGCGACAGCCTCCTTCTTTTACAATGAGCAGTTCTTC
>-|-|TRBJ2-3|TRBV7-9
CASSLSRVITDTQYF
TGTGCCAGCAGCTTAAGTCGGGTAATCACAGATACGCAGTATTTT
>once|-|TRBJ2-7|TRBV15
CATSSTKNSYEQYF
TGTGCCACCAGCAGCACAAAAAACTCCTACGAGCAGTACTTC
>-|-|TRBJ1-1|TRBV7-9
CASSPNLGPEAFF
TGTGCCAGCAGCCCCAACCTGGGACCCGAAGCTTTCTTT
>-|TRBD2|TRBJ2-3|TRBV4-1
CASSQALAGSDTQYF
TGCGCCAGCAGCCAAGCCCTAGCGGGGTCAGATACGCAGTATTTT
>-|-|TRBJ2-7|TRBV14
CASSPQRGLSYEQYF
TGTGCCAGCAGCCCCCAGCGAGGCCTCTCCTACGAGCAGTACTTC
>-|-|TRBJ1-4|TRBV6-6
CASSYGGATEKLFF
TGTGCCAGCAGTTACGGGGGAGCGACTGAAAAACTGTTTTTT
>-|-|TRBJ1-1|TRBV19
CASTVIGTTLVDTEAFF
TGTGCCAGTACCGTTATAGGGACCACCCTCGTGGACACTGAAGCTTTCTTT
>-|-|TRBJ2-3|TRBV10-3
CAAGGSKSNTQYF
TGTGCCGCCGGCGGCAGCAAATCCAATACGCAGTATTTT
>-|-|TRBJ1-2|TRBV5-4
CASSLGGTGAPNYGYTF
TGTGCCAGCAGCTTGGGTGGTACAGGAGCCCCTAACTATGGCTACACCTTC
>once|-|TRBJ2-1|TRBV5-1
CASSFLGNEQFF
TGCGCCAGCAGCTTCTTGGGGAATGAGCAGTTCTTC
>-|-|TRBJ2-5|TRBV5-4
CASSFSGVGTQYF
TGTGCCAGCAGCTTCTCCGGTGTTGGGACCCAGTACTTC
>few|-|TRBJ1-1|TRBV19
CASTDTTNTEAFF
TGTGCCAGTACCGACACCACGAACACTGAAGCTTTCTTT
>-|TRBD1|TRBJ1-2|TRBV5-1
CASSPGQTNYGYTF
TGCGCCAGCAGCCCGGGACAGACAAACTATGGCTACACCTTC
>-|-|TRBJ1-2|TRBV18
CASSPDRLFGGYTF
TGTGCCAGCTCGCCCGACAGGCTCTTCGGCGGCTACACCTTC